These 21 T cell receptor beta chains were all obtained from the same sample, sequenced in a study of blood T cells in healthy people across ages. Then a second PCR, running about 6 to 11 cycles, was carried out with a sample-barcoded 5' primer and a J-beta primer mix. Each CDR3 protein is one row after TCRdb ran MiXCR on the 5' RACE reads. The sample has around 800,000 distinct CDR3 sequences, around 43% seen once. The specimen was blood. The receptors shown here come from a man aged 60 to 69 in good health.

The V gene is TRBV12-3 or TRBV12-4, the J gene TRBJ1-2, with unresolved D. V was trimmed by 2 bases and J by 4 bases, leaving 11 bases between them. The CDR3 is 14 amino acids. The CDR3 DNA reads TGTGCCAGCAGTTTACTGAGGGAGACCTATGGCTACACCTTC. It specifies CASSLLRETYGYTF.

The CDR3, as DNA: TGCAGTGCTAGAGACCGGACTCGGAACGCAGATACGCAGTATTTT. Its translation: CSARDRTRNADTQYF. This sequence joins TRBV20-1 and TRBJ2-3; tentatively, D is TRBD2 (5 bases). V lost 0 bases and J lost 4, with 14 bases in between. Germline CDR1 is DFQATT and CDR2 is SNEGSKA (reference sequence). The CDR3 consists of 15 residues.

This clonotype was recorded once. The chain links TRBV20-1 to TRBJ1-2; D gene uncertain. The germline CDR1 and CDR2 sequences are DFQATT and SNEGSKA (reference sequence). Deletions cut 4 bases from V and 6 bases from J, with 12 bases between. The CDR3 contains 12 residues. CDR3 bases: TGCAGTGCTACCTCAGGACGAGATGGCTACACCTTC. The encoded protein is CSATSGRDGYTF.

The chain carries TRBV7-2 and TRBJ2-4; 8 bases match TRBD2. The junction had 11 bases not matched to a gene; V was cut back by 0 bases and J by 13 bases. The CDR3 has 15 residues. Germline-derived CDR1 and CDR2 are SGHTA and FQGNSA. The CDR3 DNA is TGTGCCAGCAGCTTAGCTAGCGGGGATGGTAGAACCCAGTACTTC. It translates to CASSLASGDGRTQYF.

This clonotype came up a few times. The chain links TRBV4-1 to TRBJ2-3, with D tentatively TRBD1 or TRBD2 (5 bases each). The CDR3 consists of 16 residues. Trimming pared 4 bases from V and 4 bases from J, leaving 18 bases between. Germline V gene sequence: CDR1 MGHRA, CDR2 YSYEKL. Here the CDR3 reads CASSPPGTRGADTQYF. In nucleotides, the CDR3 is TGCGCCAGCAGCCCCCCCGGGACCCGAGGGGCAGATACGCAGTATTTT.

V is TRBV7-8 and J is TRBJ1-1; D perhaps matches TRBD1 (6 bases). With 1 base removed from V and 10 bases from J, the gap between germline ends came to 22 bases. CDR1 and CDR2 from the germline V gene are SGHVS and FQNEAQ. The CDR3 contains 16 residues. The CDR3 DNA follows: TGTGCCAGCAGCTTAGAAGGGGGTGGAAACATCGGGGCAGCTTTCTTT. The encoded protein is CASSLEGGGNIGAAFF.

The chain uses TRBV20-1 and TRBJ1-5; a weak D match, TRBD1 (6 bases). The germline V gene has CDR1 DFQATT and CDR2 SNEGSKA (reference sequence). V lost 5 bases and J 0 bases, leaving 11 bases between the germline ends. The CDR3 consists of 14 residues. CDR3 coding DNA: TGCAGTGCTCGGGACACAGATAGCAATCAGCCCCAGCATTTT. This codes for CSARDTDSNQPQHF.

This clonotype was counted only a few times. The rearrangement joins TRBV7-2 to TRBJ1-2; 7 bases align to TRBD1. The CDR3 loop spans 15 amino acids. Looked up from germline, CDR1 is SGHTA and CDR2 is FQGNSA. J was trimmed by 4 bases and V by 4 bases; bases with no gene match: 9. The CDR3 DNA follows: TGTGCCAGCAGCTACCGGGACAGTGATCTCTATGGCTACACCTTC. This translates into CASSYRDSDLYGYTF.

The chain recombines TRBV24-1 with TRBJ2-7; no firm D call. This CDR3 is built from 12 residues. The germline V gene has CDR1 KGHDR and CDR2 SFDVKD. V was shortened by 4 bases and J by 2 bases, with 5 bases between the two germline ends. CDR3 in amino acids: CATSEGPYEQYF. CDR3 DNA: TGTGCCACCAGTGAAGGACCCTACGAGCAGTACTTC.

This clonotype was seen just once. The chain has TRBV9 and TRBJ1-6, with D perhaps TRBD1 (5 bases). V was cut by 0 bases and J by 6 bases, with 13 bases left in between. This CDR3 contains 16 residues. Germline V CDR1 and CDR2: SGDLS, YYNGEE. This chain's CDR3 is CASSVGRGRLNSPLHF. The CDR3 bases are TGTGCCAGCAGCGTAGGAAGGGGCAGGCTTAATTCACCCCTCCACTTT.

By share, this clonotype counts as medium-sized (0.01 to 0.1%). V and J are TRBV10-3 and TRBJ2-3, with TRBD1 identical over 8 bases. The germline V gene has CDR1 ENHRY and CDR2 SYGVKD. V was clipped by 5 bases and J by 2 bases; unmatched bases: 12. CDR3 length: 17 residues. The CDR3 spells CAISRGQGAENTDTQYF. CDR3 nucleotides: TGTGCCATCAGTCGTGGGCAGGGGGCCGAGAACACAGATACGCAGTATTTT.

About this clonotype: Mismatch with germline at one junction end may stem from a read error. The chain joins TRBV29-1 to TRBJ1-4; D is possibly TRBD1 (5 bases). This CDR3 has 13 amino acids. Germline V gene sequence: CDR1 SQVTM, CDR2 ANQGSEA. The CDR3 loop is CSVTGGSNEKPFF. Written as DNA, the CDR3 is TGCAGCGTGACCGGGGGTTCTAATGAAAAACCGTTTTTT.

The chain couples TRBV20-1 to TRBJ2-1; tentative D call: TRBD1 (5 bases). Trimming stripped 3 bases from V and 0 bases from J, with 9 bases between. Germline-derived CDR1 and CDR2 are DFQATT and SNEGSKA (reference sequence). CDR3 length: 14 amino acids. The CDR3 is CSARGQFSYNEQFF. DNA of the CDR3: TGCAGTGCTAGGGGGCAATTCTCCTACAATGAGCAGTTCTTC.

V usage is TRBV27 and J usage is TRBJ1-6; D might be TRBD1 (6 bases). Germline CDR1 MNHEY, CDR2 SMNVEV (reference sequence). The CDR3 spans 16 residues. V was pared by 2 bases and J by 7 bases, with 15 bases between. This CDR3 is CASSLVGGARNSPLHF. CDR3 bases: TGTGCCAGCAGTTTAGTTGGGGGGGCGAGGAATTCACCCCTCCACTTT.

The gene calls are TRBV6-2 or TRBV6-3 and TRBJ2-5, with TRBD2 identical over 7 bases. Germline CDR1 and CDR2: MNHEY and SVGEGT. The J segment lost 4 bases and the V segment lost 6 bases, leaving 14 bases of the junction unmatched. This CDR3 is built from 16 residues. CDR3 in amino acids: CASSPSRLAGVETQYF. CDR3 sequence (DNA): TGTGCCAGCAGCCCCAGTCGTTTGGCGGGGGTAGAGACCCAGTACTTC.

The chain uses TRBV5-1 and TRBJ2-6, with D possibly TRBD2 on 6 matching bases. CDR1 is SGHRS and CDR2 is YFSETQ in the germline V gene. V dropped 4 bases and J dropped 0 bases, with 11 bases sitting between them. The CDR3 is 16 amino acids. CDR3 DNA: TGCGCCAGCAGCAAGGGAGGAAGCTCTGGGGCCAACGTCCTGACTTTC. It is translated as CASSKGGSSGANVLTF.

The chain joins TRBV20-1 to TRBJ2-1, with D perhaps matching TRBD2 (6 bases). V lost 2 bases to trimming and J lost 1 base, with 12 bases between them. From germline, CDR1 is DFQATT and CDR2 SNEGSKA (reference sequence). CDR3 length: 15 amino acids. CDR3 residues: CSARLKGLSYNEQFF. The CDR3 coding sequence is TGCAGTGCTAGATTGAAGGGACTTTCCTACAATGAGCAGTTCTTC.

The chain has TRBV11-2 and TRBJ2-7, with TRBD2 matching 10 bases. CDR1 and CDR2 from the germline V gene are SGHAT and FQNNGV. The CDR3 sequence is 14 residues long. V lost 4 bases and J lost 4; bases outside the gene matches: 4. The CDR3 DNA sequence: TGTGCCAGCAGCTCCCAGCGGGGGGGTTACGAGCAGTACTTC. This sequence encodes CASSSQRGGYEQYF.

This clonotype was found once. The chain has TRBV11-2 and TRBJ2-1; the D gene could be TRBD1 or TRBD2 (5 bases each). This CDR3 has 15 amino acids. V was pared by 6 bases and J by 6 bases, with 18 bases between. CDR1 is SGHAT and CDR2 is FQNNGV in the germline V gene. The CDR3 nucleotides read TGTGCCAGCAGACTACCGGGACGAGCGAGCAATGAGCAGTTCTTC. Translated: CASRLPGRASNEQFF.

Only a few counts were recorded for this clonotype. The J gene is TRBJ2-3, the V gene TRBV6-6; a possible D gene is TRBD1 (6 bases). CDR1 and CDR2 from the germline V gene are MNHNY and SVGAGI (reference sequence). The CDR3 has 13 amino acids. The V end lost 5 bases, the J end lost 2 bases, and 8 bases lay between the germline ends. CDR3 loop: CASSGDTTDTQYF. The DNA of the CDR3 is TGTGCCAGCAGTGGGGACACCACAGATACGCAGTATTTT.

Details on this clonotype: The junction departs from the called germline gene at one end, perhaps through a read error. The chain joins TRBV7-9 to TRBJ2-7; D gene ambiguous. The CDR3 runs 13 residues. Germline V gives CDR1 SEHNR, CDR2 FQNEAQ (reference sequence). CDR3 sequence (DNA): TGTGCCTGCAGCTTAGGTCAGCTCTACGAGCAGTACTTC. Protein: CACSLGQLYEQYF.